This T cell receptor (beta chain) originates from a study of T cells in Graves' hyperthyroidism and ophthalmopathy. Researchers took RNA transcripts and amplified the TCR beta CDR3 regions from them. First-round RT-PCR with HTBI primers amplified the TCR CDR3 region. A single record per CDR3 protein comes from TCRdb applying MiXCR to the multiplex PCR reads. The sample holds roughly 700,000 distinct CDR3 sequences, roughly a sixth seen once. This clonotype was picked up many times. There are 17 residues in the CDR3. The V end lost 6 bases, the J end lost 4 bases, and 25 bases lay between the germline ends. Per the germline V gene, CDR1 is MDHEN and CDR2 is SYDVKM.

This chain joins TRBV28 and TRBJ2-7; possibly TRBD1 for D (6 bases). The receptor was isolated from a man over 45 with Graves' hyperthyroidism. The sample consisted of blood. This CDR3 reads CASSYHPTGLHSYEQYF. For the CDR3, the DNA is TGTGCCAGCAGCTACCACCCCACAGGGTTACATTCGTACGAGCAGTACTTC.